The clone carrying this T cell receptor (beta chain) was seen more than once but under ten times. Its matching antigen is unknown. Each TCR beta library was made by quantitative 5'-RACE that incorporated molecular barcodes. TCRdb reprocessed the 5' RACE reads via MiXCR and lists one record per CDR3 protein. The table shows fewer than 40,000 distinct CDR3 sequences, with more than 30% occurring only once. Germline CDR1 and CDR2: KGHDR and SFDVKD. The V gene lost 4 bases and the J gene lost 5 bases, with 9 bases spanning the gap. CDR3 length: 13 amino acids. The sample originates from a study of CD8 T cells in ankylosing spondylitis. Study results and limitations: Some of these motif variants have turned up before, in reports on reactive arthritis synovial fluid and blood. In peripheral blood, disease-linked CD8+ clones occurred at relatively low frequencies.

The clonotype comes from a male donor with ankylosing spondylitis. The V gene is TRBV24-1, the J gene TRBJ2-3, with D possibly matching TRBD2 (5 bases). Sequences were obtained from synovial fluid, either unsorted or a sorted T cell fraction (not recorded which). CDR3 coding DNA: TGTGCCACCAGTGAGGGAGTGGGAGATACGCAGTATTTT. Amino acid sequence: CATSEGVGDTQYF.